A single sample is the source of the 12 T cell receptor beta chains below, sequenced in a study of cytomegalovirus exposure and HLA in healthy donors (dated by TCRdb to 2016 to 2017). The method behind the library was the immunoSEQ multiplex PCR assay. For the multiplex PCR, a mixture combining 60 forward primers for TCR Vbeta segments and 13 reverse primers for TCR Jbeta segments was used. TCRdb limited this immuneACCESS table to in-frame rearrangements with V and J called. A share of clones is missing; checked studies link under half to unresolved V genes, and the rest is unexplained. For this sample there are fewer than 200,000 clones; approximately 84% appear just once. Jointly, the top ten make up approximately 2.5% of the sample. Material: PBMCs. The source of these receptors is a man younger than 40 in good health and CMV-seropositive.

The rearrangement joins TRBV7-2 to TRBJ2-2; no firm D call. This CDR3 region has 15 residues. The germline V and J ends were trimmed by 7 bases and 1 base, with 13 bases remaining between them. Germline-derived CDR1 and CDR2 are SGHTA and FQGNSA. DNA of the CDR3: TGTGCCAGCACCCAGGTTCTACTGAACACCGGGGAGCTGTTTTTT. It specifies CASTQVLLNTGELFF.

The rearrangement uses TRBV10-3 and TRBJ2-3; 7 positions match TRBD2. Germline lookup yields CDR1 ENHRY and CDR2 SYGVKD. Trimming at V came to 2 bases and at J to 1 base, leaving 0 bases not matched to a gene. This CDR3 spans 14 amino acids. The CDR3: CAISEREGTDTQYF. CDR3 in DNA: TGTGCCATCAGTGAGCGGGAGGGCACAGATACGCAGTATTTT.

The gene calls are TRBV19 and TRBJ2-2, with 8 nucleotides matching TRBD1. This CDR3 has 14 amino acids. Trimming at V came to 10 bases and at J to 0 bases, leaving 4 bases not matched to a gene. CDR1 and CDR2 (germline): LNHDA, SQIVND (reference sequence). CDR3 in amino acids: CATRDRSNTGELFF. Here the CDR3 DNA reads TGTGCCACCCGGGACAGGTCGAACACCGGGGAGCTGTTTTTT. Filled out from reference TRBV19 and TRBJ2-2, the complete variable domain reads DGGITQSPKYLFRKEGQNVTLSCEQNLNHDAMYWYRQDPGQGLRLIYYSQIVNDFQKGDIAEGYSVSREKKESFPLTVTSAQKNPTAFYLCATRDRSNTGELFFGEGSRLTVL.

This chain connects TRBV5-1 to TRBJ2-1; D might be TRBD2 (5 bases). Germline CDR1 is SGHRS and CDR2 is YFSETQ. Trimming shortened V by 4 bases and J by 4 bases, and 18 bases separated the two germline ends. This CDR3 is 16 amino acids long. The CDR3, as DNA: TGCGCCAGCAGCCTAAGTAGAGGGAGTGAGTACAATGAGCAGTTCTTC. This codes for CASSLSRGSEYNEQFF.

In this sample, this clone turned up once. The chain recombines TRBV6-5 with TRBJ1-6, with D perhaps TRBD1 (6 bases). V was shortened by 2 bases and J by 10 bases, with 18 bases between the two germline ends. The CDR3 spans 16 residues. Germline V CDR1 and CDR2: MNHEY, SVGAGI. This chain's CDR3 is CASSYAGALGASPLHF. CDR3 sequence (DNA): TGTGCCAGCAGTTACGCAGGGGCCCTCGGCGCGTCACCCCTCCACTTT.

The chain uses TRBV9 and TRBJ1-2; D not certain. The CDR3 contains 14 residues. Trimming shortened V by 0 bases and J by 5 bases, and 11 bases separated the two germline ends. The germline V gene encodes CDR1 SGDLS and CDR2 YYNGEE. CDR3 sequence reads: CASSVDHNRYGYTF. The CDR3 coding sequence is TGTGCCAGCAGCGTAGACCACAACAGATATGGCTACACCTTC.

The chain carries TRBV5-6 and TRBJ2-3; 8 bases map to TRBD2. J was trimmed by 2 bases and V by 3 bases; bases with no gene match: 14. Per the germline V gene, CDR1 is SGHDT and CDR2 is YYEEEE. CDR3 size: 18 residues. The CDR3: CASSSTRGRTIYTDTQYF. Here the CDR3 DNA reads TGTGCCAGCAGCTCTACTCGCGGGAGGACGATATACACAGATACGCAGTATTTT.

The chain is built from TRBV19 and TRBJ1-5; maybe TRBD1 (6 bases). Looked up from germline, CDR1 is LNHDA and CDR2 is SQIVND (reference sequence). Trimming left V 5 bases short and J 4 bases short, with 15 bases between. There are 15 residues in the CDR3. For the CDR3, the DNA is TGTGCCAGTAGTCCCGACAGGTTCGAGAATCAGCCCCAGCATTTT. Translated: CASSPDRFENQPQHF.

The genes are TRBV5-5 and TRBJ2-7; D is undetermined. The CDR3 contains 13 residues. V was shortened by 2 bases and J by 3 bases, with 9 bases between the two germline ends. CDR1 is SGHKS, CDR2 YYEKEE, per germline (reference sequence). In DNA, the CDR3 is TGTGCCAGCAGCTTCGGGTTTGGCTACGAGCAGTACGTC. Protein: CASSFGFGYEQYV.

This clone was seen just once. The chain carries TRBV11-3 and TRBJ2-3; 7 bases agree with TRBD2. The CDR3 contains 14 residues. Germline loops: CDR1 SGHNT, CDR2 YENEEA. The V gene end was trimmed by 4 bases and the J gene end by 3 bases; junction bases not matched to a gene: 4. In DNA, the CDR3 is TGTGCCAGCAGCTGGGGGGGAGGTACAGATACGCAGTATTTT. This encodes CASSWGGGTDTQYF.

CDR3 amino acids: CASRWGVETGELFF. The CDR3 DNA sequence: TGTGCCAGCAGGTGGGGAGTTGAGACCGGGGAGCTGTTTTTT. J is TRBJ2-2 and V is TRBV28; D is possibly TRBD2 (5 bases). The CDR3 is 14 amino acids. Germline V lookup: CDR1 MDHEN, CDR2 SYDVKM. The V end was cut by 6 bases, the J end by 5 bases, with 13 bases between.

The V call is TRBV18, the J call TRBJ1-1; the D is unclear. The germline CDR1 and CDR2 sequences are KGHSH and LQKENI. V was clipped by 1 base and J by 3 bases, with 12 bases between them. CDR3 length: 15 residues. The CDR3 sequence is CASSPLEVADTEAFF. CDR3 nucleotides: TGTGCCAGCTCACCACTTGAGGTCGCAGACACTGAAGCTTTCTTT.